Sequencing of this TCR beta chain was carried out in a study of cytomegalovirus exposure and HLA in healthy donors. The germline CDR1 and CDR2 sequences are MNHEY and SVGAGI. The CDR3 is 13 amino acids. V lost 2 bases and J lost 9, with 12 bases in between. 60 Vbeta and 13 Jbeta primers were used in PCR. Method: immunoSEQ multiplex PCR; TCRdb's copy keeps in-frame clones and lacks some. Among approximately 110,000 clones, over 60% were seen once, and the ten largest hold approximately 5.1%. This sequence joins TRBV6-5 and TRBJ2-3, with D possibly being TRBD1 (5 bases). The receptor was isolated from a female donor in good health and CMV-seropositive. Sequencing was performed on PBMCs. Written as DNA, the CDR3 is TGTGCCAGCAGTTACCTCTCATCAGGGACGCAGTATTTT. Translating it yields CASSYLSSGTQYF.